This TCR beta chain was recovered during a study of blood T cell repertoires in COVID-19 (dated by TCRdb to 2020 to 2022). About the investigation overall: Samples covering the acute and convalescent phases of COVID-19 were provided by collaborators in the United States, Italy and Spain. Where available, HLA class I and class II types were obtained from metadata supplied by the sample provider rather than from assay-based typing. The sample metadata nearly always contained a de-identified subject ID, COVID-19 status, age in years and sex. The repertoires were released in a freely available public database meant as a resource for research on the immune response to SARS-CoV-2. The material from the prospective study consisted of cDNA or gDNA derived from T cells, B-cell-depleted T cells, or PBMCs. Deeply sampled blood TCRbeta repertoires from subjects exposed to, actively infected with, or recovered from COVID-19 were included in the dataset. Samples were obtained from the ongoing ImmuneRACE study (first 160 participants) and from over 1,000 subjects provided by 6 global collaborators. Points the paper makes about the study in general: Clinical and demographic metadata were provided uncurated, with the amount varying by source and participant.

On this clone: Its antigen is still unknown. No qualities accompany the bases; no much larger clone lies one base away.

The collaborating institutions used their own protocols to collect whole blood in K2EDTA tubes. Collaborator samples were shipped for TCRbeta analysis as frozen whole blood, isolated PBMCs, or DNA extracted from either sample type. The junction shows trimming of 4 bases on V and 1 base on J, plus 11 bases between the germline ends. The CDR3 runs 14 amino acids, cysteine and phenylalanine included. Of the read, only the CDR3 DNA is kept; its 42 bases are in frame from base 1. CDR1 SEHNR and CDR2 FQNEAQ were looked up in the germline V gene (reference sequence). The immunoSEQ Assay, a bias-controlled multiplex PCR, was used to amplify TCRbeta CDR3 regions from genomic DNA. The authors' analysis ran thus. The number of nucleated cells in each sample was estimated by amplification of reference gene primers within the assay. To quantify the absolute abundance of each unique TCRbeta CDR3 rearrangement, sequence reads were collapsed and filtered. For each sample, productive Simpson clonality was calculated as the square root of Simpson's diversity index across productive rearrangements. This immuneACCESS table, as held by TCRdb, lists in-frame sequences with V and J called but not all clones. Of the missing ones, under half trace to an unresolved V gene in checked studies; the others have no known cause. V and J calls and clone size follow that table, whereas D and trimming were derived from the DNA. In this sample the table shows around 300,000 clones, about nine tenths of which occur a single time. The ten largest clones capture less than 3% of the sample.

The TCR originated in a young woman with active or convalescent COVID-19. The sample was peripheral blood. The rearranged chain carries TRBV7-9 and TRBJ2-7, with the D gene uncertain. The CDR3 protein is CASSSDQVSYEQYF. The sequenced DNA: TGTGCCAGCAGCTCCGATCAGGTATCCTACGAGCAGTACTTC.